This T cell receptor (beta chain) is drawn from a study of spatial heterogeneity in lung cancer. Study context: Detection of beta-chain sequences consistently exceeded that of alpha-chain sequences.

In germline, CDR1 is DFQATT, CDR2 SNEGSKA (reference sequence). The CDR3 consists of 13 residues. The V gene end was trimmed by 3 bases and the J gene end by 6 bases; junction bases not matched to a gene: 5. The time point here: sample taken at primary tumor resection. The sequenced material consisted of unsorted whole RNA from tumor, nontumor lung or frozen PBMC. Donation came from some 73 patients with untreated early-stage non-small cell lung cancer. This clonotype was seen at least ten times. TCRdb used MiXCR to reprocess the 5' RACE reads, holding one entry per CDR3 protein. The sample has about 25,000 distinct CDR3 sequences, roughly 7% seen once.

V usage is TRBV20-1 and J usage is TRBJ2-7; 10 bases agree with TRBD2. The sample was PBMCs, taken at surgery. The TCR comes from a male donor with early-stage non-small cell lung cancer. CDR3 sequence: CSARRAGGSEQYF. The DNA of the CDR3 is TGCAGTGCTAGGAGAGCGGGAGGGAGCGAGCAGTACTTC.